Below, 25 T cell receptor beta chains from the same sample are listed, as sequenced in a study of shared clonotypes between healthy human individuals. Assay used: immunoSEQ multiplex PCR; TCRdb lists only in-frame clones, some missing. Of roughly 700,000 clones detected, approximately 79% appear once; the ten largest clones hold more than 1.5%. Material for sequencing was memory CD4+ T cells sorted from blood. Stated subset: CD45RA-negative fraction. The receptor set was obtained from a young woman in good health.

This clone was seen a single time. A clone one base away is much larger, so this may be a read error. Distinct nucleotide sequences in the sample also encode this CDR3. V and J are TRBV7-6 and TRBJ2-7; the D gene is possibly TRBD1 (6 bases). Germline CDR1 is SGHVS and CDR2 is FNYEAQ. CDR3 length: 14 amino acids. The V gene lost 8 bases and the J gene lost 3 bases, with 17 bases spanning the gap. This CDR3 reads CASVLGSGVYEQYF. CDR3 nucleotides: TGTGCCAGCGTATTGGGGTCAGGGGTCTACGAGCAGTACTTC.

A few counts support this clone. V and J are TRBV29-1 and TRBJ2-5; possibly TRBD1 for D (6 bases). Near its end, the DNA agrees better with TRBJ2-7, so the J call may be wrong. Germline assignment: CDR1 SQVTM and CDR2 ANQGSEA. This CDR3 is 12 amino acids long. This CDR3 is CSAGQLSYEQYF. CDR3 nucleotides: TGCAGCGCAGGACAGCTATCCTACGAGCAGTACTTC.

The chain carries TRBV27 and TRBJ2-2, with 9 bases fitting TRBD2. CDR3 length equals 16 residues. The J segment lost 4 bases and the V segment lost 7 bases, leaving 10 bases of the junction unmatched. CDR1 is MNHEY and CDR2 is SMNVEV in the germline V gene (reference sequence). In DNA form, the CDR3 reads TGTGCCAGCACTCCCCTCGGCGGGAGGGTCACCGGGGAGCTGTTTTTT. Translation gives CASTPLGGRVTGELFF.

This chain joins TRBV27 and TRBJ2-2; 7 positions agree with TRBD2. The germline V gene encodes CDR1 MNHEY and CDR2 SMNVEV (reference sequence). V was pared by 5 bases and J by 3 bases, with 12 bases of the junction left unmatched. This CDR3 is 17 amino acids long. CDR3 sequence (DNA): TGTGCCAGCAGTCGCGACAGTGGCGGGAGAGACACCGGGGAGCTGTTTTTT. Protein product: CASSRDSGGRDTGELFF.

The J gene is TRBJ2-5, the V gene TRBV7-2, with 9 bases fitting TRBD1. Looked up from germline, CDR1 is SGHTA and CDR2 is FQGNSA. The CDR3 consists of 14 residues. Trimming cost V 5 bases and J 0 bases; bases outside gene matches: 1. The CDR3 DNA follows: TGTGCCAGCAGCCGGGACAGGGACCAAGAGACCCAGTACTTC. It yields the protein CASSRDRDQETQYF. The full variable domain, with the rest looked up from reference TRBV7-2 and TRBJ2-5, is GAGVSQSPSNKVTEKGKDVELRCDPISGHTALYWYRQSLGQGLEFLIYFQGNSAPDKSGLPSDRFSAERTGGSVSTLTIQRTQQEDSAVYLCASSRDRDQETQYFGPGTRLLVL.

J is TRBJ2-7 and V is TRBV4-1, with a tentative D call TRBD2 (7 bases). From germline, CDR1 is MGHRA and CDR2 YSYEKL. CDR3 length: 17 amino acids. Trimming cost V 1 base and J 2 bases, with 18 bases left between them. CDR3 amino acids: CASSQVGGGGAPYEQYF. CDR3 in DNA: TGCGCCAGCAGCCAAGTAGGGGGGGGAGGAGCCCCCTACGAGCAGTACTTC.

The V and J genes are TRBV7-8 and TRBJ1-2, with unresolved D. The V end lost 1 base, the J end lost 4 bases, and 16 bases lay between the germline ends. CDR1 is SGHVS, CDR2 FQNEAQ, per germline. The CDR3 is made up of 16 amino acids. The DNA of the CDR3 is TGTGCCAGCAGCTTAGTTAATGTCCGAACCGTCTATGGCTACACCTTC. Translating gives CASSLVNVRTVYGYTF. The complete variable domain, with remaining parts taken from reference TRBV7-8 and TRBJ1-2, reads GAGVSQSPRYKVAKRGQDVALRCDPISGHVSLFWYQQALGQGPEFLTYFQNEAQLDKSGLPSDRFFAERPEGSVSTLKIQRTQQEDSAVYLCASSLVNVRTVYGYTFGSGTRLTVV.

The chain recombines TRBV27 with TRBJ2-3; 9 bases align to TRBD2. Germline V CDR1 and CDR2: MNHEY, SMNVEV (reference sequence). The V and J ends lost 4 bases and 1 base, in that order; junction bases with no gene match: 12. This CDR3 has 18 residues. CDR3 coding DNA: TGTGCCAGCAGTTCCCTCCCCGTAACTAGCGGGCGCACAGATACGCAGTATTTT. Translation gives CASSSLPVTSGRTDTQYF.

The chain joins TRBV19 to TRBJ2-1, with D unclear. The germline CDR1 and CDR2 sequences are LNHDA and SQIVND (reference sequence). The germline V and J ends were trimmed by 1 base and 5 bases, with 6 bases remaining between them. The CDR3 consists of 13 residues. Here the CDR3 reads CASSIAQNNEQFF. The DNA of the CDR3 is TGTGCCAGTAGTATAGCACAGAACAATGAGCAGTTCTTC.

The chain uses TRBV5-8 and TRBJ1-5, with D tentatively TRBD1 (6 bases). The CDR3 totals 15 residues. Germline V gene lookup returns CDR1 SGHTS and CDR2 YDEGEE. The V gene lost 3 bases and the J gene lost 2 bases, with 12 bases spanning the gap. CDR3 region: CASSSWGAGNQPQHF. CDR3 DNA: TGTGCCAGCAGCTCCTGGGGGGCGGGCAATCAGCCCCAGCATTTT.

V and J are TRBV6-5 and TRBJ2-2; TRBD1 agrees at 8 bases. Germline V gene data show CDR1 as MNHEY and CDR2 as SVGAGI. The ends lost 5 bases at V and 6 bases at J; junction bases unmatched: 8. The CDR3 covers 15 residues. This chain's CDR3 is CASSGQGQGPGELFF. CDR3 bases: TGTGCCAGCAGTGGACAAGGACAGGGTCCCGGGGAGCTGTTTTTT.

The CDR3 DNA follows: TGTGCCAGCACCCGGGGCAGGGGGAGTGAAAAACTGTTTTTT. Its translation is CASTRGRGSEKLFF. This chain connects TRBV2 to TRBJ1-4, with 7 bases lining up with TRBD1. The J segment lost 7 bases and the V segment lost 7 bases, leaving 9 bases of the junction unmatched. The germline V gene has CDR1 SNHLY and CDR2 FYNNEI. The CDR3 contains 14 residues. The complete variable domain, with remaining parts taken from reference TRBV2 and TRBJ1-4, reads EPEVTQTPSHQVTQMGQEVILRCVPISNHLYFYWYRQILGQKVEFLVSFYNNEISEKSEIFDDQFSVERPDGSNFTLKIRSTKLEDSAMYFCASTRGRGSEKLFFGSGTQLSVL.

This clone was seen once. This specimen includes other DNA sequences encoding the same CDR3. V and J are TRBV5-4 and TRBJ2-3, with a tentative D call TRBD2 (6 bases). Germline loops: CDR1 SGHNT, CDR2 YYREEE (reference sequence). V was clipped by 1 base and J by 1 base, with 10 bases between them. The CDR3 is made up of 15 amino acids. CDR3 sequence: CASSLPGAGTDTQYF. DNA of the CDR3: TGTGCCAGCAGCTTGCCGGGAGCAGGCACAGATACGCAGTATTTT.

This sequence joins TRBV9 and TRBJ2-2; TRBD2 matches at 9 bases. V gave up 2 bases and J gave up 6 bases; unmatched junction bases: 5. Germline V gene sequence: CDR1 SGDLS, CDR2 YYNGEE. The CDR3 totals 15 residues. CDR3 region: CASSVSSGSAGELFF. DNA for the CDR3: TGTGCCAGCAGCGTGAGTAGCGGGAGTGCCGGGGAGCTGTTTTTT.

The chain combines TRBV29-1 with TRBJ1-1, with D possibly matching TRBD1 (6 bases). CDR1 is SQVTM and CDR2 is ANQGSEA in the germline V gene. Trimming took 6 bases from V and 0 from J, leaving 14 bases between them. This CDR3 is built from 14 residues. The CDR3: CSVIRGTMNTEAFF. The CDR3 DNA reads as TGCAGCGTGATACGCGGGACAATGAACACTGAAGCTTTCTTT.

This chain joins TRBV20-1 and TRBJ2-1, with D tentatively TRBD2 (5 bases). The CDR3 totals 11 residues. Germline values: CDR1 DFQATT, CDR2 SNEGSKA (reference sequence). CDR3 loop: CRPAGDNEQFF. The CDR3 DNA reads as TGCAGACCCGCCGGGGACAATGAGCAGTTCTTC.

V usage is TRBV6-1 and J usage is TRBJ2-3; D is perhaps TRBD2 (6 bases). Germline V gene lookup returns CDR1 MNHNS and CDR2 SASEGT. The CDR3 contains 14 residues. Trimming took off 6 bases at V and 2 bases at J, with 12 bases between the two ends. CDR3 coding DNA: TGTGCCAGCAGAGCGGGTTCCAACACAGATACGCAGTATTTT. As protein: CASRAGSNTDTQYF.

The chain is built from TRBV18 and TRBJ2-3, with D perhaps TRBD2 (5 bases). Trimming shortened V by 4 bases and J by 6 bases, and 11 bases separated the two germline ends. The germline V gene has CDR1 KGHSH and CDR2 LQKENI. The CDR3 is 13 amino acids. CDR3 sequence reads: CASSLRLKDTQYF. The CDR3 bases are TGTGCCAGCTCACTCAGACTAAAGGATACGCAGTATTTT.

This clone has more than one count but fewer than ten. Other DNA sequences in this sample translate to the same CDR3. The J gene is TRBJ1-2, the V gene TRBV2; D may be TRBD1 (5 bases). The CDR3 totals 14 residues. Germline CDR1 and CDR2: SNHLY and FYNNEI. Trimming left V 7 bases short and J 0 bases short, with 12 bases between. CDR3 sequence reads: CASTGRGANYGYTF. The CDR3 region has the DNA TGTGCCAGCACCGGAAGGGGAGCTAACTATGGCTACACCTTC.

V gene TRBV30 combines with J gene TRBJ1-2; TRBD1 is a possible D gene (6 bases). The CDR3 contains 13 residues. Trimming stripped 2 bases from V and 6 bases from J, with 13 bases between. The germline V gene has CDR1 GTSNPN and CDR2 SVGIG (reference sequence). The CDR3 loop is CAWSRGGADGYTF. CDR3 bases: TGTGCCTGGAGTCGCGGGGGGGCGGATGGCTACACCTTC.

As to this clone: The sample carries other DNA sequences with the same CDR3. The chain is built from TRBV28 and TRBJ1-4, with a weak D call TRBD1 (5 bases). CDR3 length: 14 amino acids. Germline CDR1 and CDR2: MDHEN and SYDVKM. V dropped 3 bases and J dropped 7 bases, with 12 bases sitting between them. Written as DNA, the CDR3 is TGTGCCAGCAGTTTTCGGCAGGGCCTTGAAAAACTGTTTTTT. Its protein is CASSFRQGLEKLFF. Full variable domain (rest looked up from reference TRBV28 and TRBJ1-4): DVKVTQSSRYLVKRTGEKVFLECVQDMDHENMFWYRQDPGLGLRLIYFSYDVKMKEKGDIPEGYSVSREKKERFSLILESASTNQTSMYLCASSFRQGLEKLFFGSGTQLSVL.

The rearrangement links TRBV28 to TRBJ1-1, with D possibly matching TRBD1 (5 bases). V lost 3 bases, J lost 1 base, and 15 bases lay in between. This CDR3 comprises 16 residues. Germline V lookup: CDR1 MDHEN, CDR2 SYDVKM. For the CDR3, the DNA is TGTGCCAGCAGTTTTAACTTCGGGGGGACGAACACTGAAGCTTTCTTT. Amino acids: CASSFNFGGTNTEAFF. Based on the CDR3 plus reference TRBV28 and TRBJ1-1, the full variable domain is DVKVTQSSRYLVKRTGEKVFLECVQDMDHENMFWYRQDPGLGLRLIYFSYDVKMKEKGDIPEGYSVSREKKERFSLILESASTNQTSMYLCASSFNFGGTNTEAFFGQGTRLTVV.

This clone was seen repeatedly, ten times or more. In nucleotides, the CDR3 is TGTGCCAGCAGTCCAAATAGCGGGAGAAGAGGCGAGCAGTACTTC. It specifies CASSPNSGRRGEQYF. This chain links TRBV5-4 with TRBJ2-7; TRBD2 aligns across 9 bases. Germline V gene lookup returns CDR1 SGHNT and CDR2 YYREEE (reference sequence). CDR3 length equals 15 residues. V was pared by 5 bases and J by 6 bases, with 12 bases of the junction left unmatched.

Regarding this clone: Other DNA sequences in the sample encode the same CDR3. The J gene is TRBJ2-7, the V gene TRBV4-1; 7 bases agree with TRBD2. V trimming: 1 base; J trimming: 4 bases; junction bases outside the gene matches: 7. CDR1 is MGHRA and CDR2 is YSYEKL in the germline V gene. The CDR3 has 15 residues. The CDR3 DNA reads TGCGCCAGCAGCCAAGGTCCGGGACTAACATACGAGCAGTACTTC. This translates into CASSQGPGLTYEQYF.

The chain has TRBV5-1 and TRBJ2-2; D call uncertain. Germline V gene lookup returns CDR1 SGHRS and CDR2 YFSETQ. This CDR3 has 14 amino acids. Deletions cut 0 bases from V and 6 bases from J, with 9 bases between. DNA of the CDR3: TGCGCCAGCAGCTTGGTCGGGTTTTCCGGGGAGCTGTTTTTT. Its protein is CASSLVGFSGELFF.